This T cell receptor beta chain was sequenced during a study of CD4+ T cells in melanoma. Study outcomes and limitations: A reported correlation linked neoantigen-specific CD4+ T cells to CD8+, macrophage and B cell function.

Germline V gives CDR1 SEHNR, CDR2 FQNEAQ (reference sequence). This CDR3 has 16 amino acids. V shed 6 bases and J 5 bases; nucleotides not matched to a gene: 16. A word on this clone: Its antigen is unidentified.

TCRdb's copy holds only in-frame clones and misses some; the assay was immunoSEQ multiplex PCR. The sample lists fewer than 11,000 clones; around 79% were seen once. Source material: cells from a culture (not recorded whether cultured in vitro). The chain links TRBV7-9 to TRBJ2-7, with 7 positions matching TRBD1. This receptor was identified in a human donor with melanoma. CDR3: CASRPRQGTTDDEQYF. The CDR3 DNA sequence: TGTGCCAGCAGGCCTCGACAGGGTACCACTGACGACGAGCAGTACTTC. Drawing the rest from reference TRBV7-9 and TRBJ2-7, the complete variable domain is DTGVSQNPRHKITKRGQNVTFRCDPISEHNRLYWYRQTLGQGPEFLTYFQNEAQLEKSRLLSDRFSAERPKGSFSTLEIQRTEQGDSAMYLCASRPRQGTTDDEQYFGPGTRLTVT.